Listed here is a single T cell receptor (beta chain). Its antigen is not identified. The sample comes from a study of shared clonotypes between healthy human individuals. Study-level results: Sharing across a handful of donors was seen in 4.5% to 6.5% of naive CD4 clonotypes. In this cohort, only blood was sampled, and tissue repertoires likely differ.

The CDR3 runs 14 residues. The V end lost 4 bases, the J end lost 4 bases, and 10 bases lay between the germline ends. Germline V lookup: CDR1 PRHDT, CDR2 FYEKMQ (reference sequence). Clones were sequenced by immunoSEQ multiplex PCR, and TCRdb holds only the in-frame ones, with some missing. The sample holds 2.5 million or so clones, around nine tenths seen once. The chain recombines TRBV13 with TRBJ1-4; TRBD1 might be the D (6 bases). The sequenced material came from naive CD4+ T cells sorted from blood. Described subset: CD45RA+ positively selected. The clonotype comes from a man aged 18 to 29 in good health. CDR3 nucleotide sequence: TGTGCCAGCAGCTACCGACAGGTTAATGAAAAACTGTTTTTT. This encodes CASSYRQVNEKLFF.